Each of the 28 T cell receptor beta chains below was sequenced from the same sample in a study of early T cells in non-severe SARS-CoV-2 infection. TCRdb itself ran the 5' RACE reads through MiXCR, one entry per CDR3 protein. Found here are about 92,000 distinct CDR3 sequences, about 15% of them singletons; the top ten hold around 7%. Source material: whole blood. These receptors all stem from an adult who was a healthcare worker with PCR-confirmed SARS-CoV-2 infection or an uninfected control (not recorded which).

This clonotype was seen a handful of times. This chain connects TRBV29-1 to TRBJ1-1, with a tentative D call TRBD1 (5 bases). This CDR3 comprises 13 residues. The V end was cut by 6 bases, the J end by 1 base, with 12 bases between. Germline-derived CDR1 and CDR2 are SQVTM and ANQGSEA. In DNA, the CDR3 is TGCAGCGTCACTCCTCAGGGGAACACTGAAGCTTTCTTT. The encoded protein is CSVTPQGNTEAFF.

In its sample, this clonotype was seen many times. V is TRBV9 and J is TRBJ2-3; 14 bases agree with TRBD2. Germline V gene sequence: CDR1 SGDLS, CDR2 YYNGEE. The CDR3 is 15 amino acids. J was trimmed by 7 bases and V by 4 bases; bases with no gene match: 5. The CDR3 sequence is CASSSRTSGRYTQYF. For the CDR3, the DNA is TGTGCCAGCAGCTCCCGGACTAGCGGGAGGTATACGCAGTATTTT.

This clonotype was found many times. The chain recombines TRBV30 with TRBJ2-5, with D perhaps matching TRBD1 (5 bases). Germline CDR1 reads GTSNPN; CDR2 reads SVGIG (reference sequence). V was trimmed by 0 bases and J by 2 bases, leaving 7 bases between them. The CDR3 contains 13 residues. CDR3 residues: CAWSVRQQETQYF. CDR3 bases: TGTGCCTGGAGTGTAAGACAGCAAGAGACCCAGTACTTC.

This clonotype was found a few times. The J gene is TRBJ2-1, the V gene TRBV7-2, with a weak D call TRBD2 (6 bases). Trimming removed 4 bases at V and 0 bases at J, with 13 bases between. The CDR3 is 16 amino acids. The germline V gene encodes CDR1 SGHTA and CDR2 FQGNSA. The CDR3 DNA reads as TGTGCCAGCAGCTCGCGGGGACGGGCCTCCTACAATGAGCAGTTCTTC. This sequence encodes CASSSRGRASYNEQFF.

This clonotype was counted a few times. The chain employs TRBV5-1 and TRBJ2-3; no clear D gene. There are 11 residues in the CDR3. From germline, CDR1 is SGHRS and CDR2 YFSETQ. Trimming stripped 6 bases from V and 6 bases from J, with 8 bases between. The CDR3 here is CASTLSDTQYF. The CDR3 nucleotides are TGCGCCAGCACCCTCTCGGATACGCAGTATTTT.

This clonotype was counted at least ten times. V is TRBV28 and J is TRBJ1-4; no firm D call. CDR3 length equals 15 residues. Germline lookup yields CDR1 MDHEN and CDR2 SYDVKM. V was trimmed by 6 bases and J by 6 bases, leaving 17 bases between them. The CDR3, as DNA: TGTGCCAGCAGCCTCCGACCCCCGGCATATGAAAAACTGTTTTTT. Translating gives CASSLRPPAYEKLFF. The full variable domain, in which reference TRBV28 and TRBJ1-4 provide the parts outside the CDR3, is DVKVTQSSRYLVKRTGEKVFLECVQDMDHENMFWYRQDPGLGLRLIYFSYDVKMKEKGDIPEGYSVSREKKERFSLILESASTNQTSMYLCASSLRPPAYEKLFFGSGTQLSVL.

This clonotype was recorded many times. The rearrangement uses TRBV5-1 and TRBJ2-2; D may correspond to TRBD1 or TRBD2 (6 bases each). The germline V gene has CDR1 SGHRS and CDR2 YFSETQ. There are 17 residues in the CDR3. The germline V and J ends were trimmed by 4 bases and 6 bases, with 22 bases remaining between them. The CDR3 loop is CASSPSSQEGVAGELFF. The CDR3 coding sequence is TGCGCCAGCAGCCCCTCAAGCCAGGAGGGGGTAGCCGGGGAGCTGTTTTTT.

The chain joins TRBV7-9 to TRBJ1-2; TRBD1 might be the D (5 bases). The CDR3 totals 14 residues. Germline CDR1 reads SEHNR; CDR2 reads FQNEAQ (reference sequence). V gave up 5 bases and J gave up 5 bases, with 15 bases separating them. For the CDR3, the DNA is TGTGCCAGCAGCCTGGAGGCAGGGACTTATGGCTACACCTTC. It yields the protein CASSLEAGTYGYTF.

The gene calls are TRBV18 and TRBJ2-1, with 10 bases aligning to TRBD1. V lost 5 bases, J lost 2 bases, and 0 bases stayed unmatched. CDR1 KGHSH and CDR2 LQKENI come from the germline V gene. The CDR3 spans 14 residues. CDR3 sequence (DNA): TGTGCCAGCTCAGGGACAGGGGCCTACAATGAGCAGTTCTTC. It is translated as CASSGTGAYNEQFF. Variable domain in full (rest from reference TRBV18 and TRBJ2-1): NAGVMQNPRHLVRRRGQEARLRCSPMKGHSHVYWYRQLPEEGLKFMVYLQKENIIDESGMPKERFSAEFPKEGPSILRIQQVVRGDSAAYFCASSGTGAYNEQFFGPGTRLTVL.

The chain uses TRBV20-1 and TRBJ2-5, with a tentative D call TRBD1 (5 bases). The CDR3 sequence is 12 residues long. CDR1 and CDR2 from the germline V gene are DFQATT and SNEGSKA (reference sequence). Trimming took 7 bases from V and 5 from J, leaving 14 bases between them. The chain's CDR3 is CSGARQGETQYF. For the CDR3, the DNA is TGCAGTGGGGCCAGGCAGGGCGAGACCCAGTACTTC.

V is TRBV6-1 and J is TRBJ2-7; the D is unclear. Deletions cut 0 bases from V and 0 bases from J, with 12 bases between. Germline CDR1 MNHNS, CDR2 SASEGT. The CDR3 loop spans 16 amino acids. CDR3 residues: CASSEAVAEPSYEQYF. The CDR3 bases are TGTGCCAGCAGTGAAGCGGTGGCGGAGCCCTCCTACGAGCAGTACTTC.

This clonotype was picked up many times. The chain uses TRBV30 and TRBJ1-1, with D possibly matching TRBD1 (5 bases). Germline CDR1 is GTSNPN and CDR2 is SVGIG (reference sequence). V was clipped by 3 bases and J by 1 base, with 9 bases between them. This CDR3 has 13 amino acids. CDR3 loop: CAWSPDRNTEAFF. DNA of the CDR3: TGTGCCTGGAGCCCTGACAGGAACACTGAAGCTTTCTTT.

This clonotype has a handful of counts. This chain joins TRBV4-1 and TRBJ1-4; D is unresolved. Per the germline V gene, CDR1 is MGHRA and CDR2 is YSYEKL. The CDR3 is 17 residues long. Trimming stripped 4 bases from V and 0 bases from J, with 15 bases between. Here the CDR3 DNA reads TGCGCCAGCAGCCGCTTAAACGCGTTGACAACTAATGAAAAACTGTTTTTT. Encoded protein: CASSRLNALTTNEKLFF.

In this sample, this clonotype is large. V is TRBV29-1 and J is TRBJ2-1, with 10 bases that match TRBD2. In germline, CDR1 is SQVTM, CDR2 ANQGSEA. The ends lost 5 bases at V and 4 bases at J; junction bases unmatched: 23. This CDR3 comprises 20 residues. The CDR3 sequence: CSVWGTNSGRGWESYNEQFF. DNA of the CDR3: TGCAGCGTTTGGGGGACCAACAGCGGGAGGGGTTGGGAATCATACAATGAGCAGTTCTTC.

The CDR3 DNA sequence: TGTGCCAGCAGTACCGAACTAGCGGGAGTCCCCTCCTACAATGAGCAGTTCTTC. Amino acid sequence: CASSTELAGVPSYNEQFF. The J gene is TRBJ2-1, the V gene TRBV2; 11 bases map to TRBD2. Germline CDR1 and CDR2: SNHLY and FYNNEI. J gave up 0 bases and V 5 bases, and 9 bases lay outside the gene matches. The CDR3 totals 18 residues.

This clonotype was counted many times. This sequence joins TRBV24-1 and TRBJ2-3, with D unclear. Germline assignment: CDR1 KGHDR and CDR2 SFDVKD. Deletions cut 3 bases from V and 0 bases from J, with 6 bases between. This CDR3 has 14 amino acids. CDR3 loop: CATSDRYSTDTQYF. The CDR3 bases are TGTGCCACCAGTGATAGGTACAGCACAGATACGCAGTATTTT.

This chain links TRBV28 with TRBJ2-7; the match to TRBD1 covers 8 bases. The length of the CDR3 is 15 residues. Per germline, CDR1 MDHEN and CDR2 SYDVKM. The V segment lost 2 bases and the J segment 2 bases; nucleotides outside the gene matches: 5. CDR3 residues: CASSLATGDTYEQYF. CDR3 bases: TGTGCCAGCAGTTTAGCGACAGGGGATACCTACGAGCAGTACTTC.

In this sample, this clonotype turned up many times. The chain links TRBV28 to TRBJ2-1; 11 nucleotides align to TRBD2. The CDR3 runs to 16 residues. V lost 4 bases and J lost 7; bases outside the gene matches: 9. Germline V gene sequence: CDR1 MDHEN, CDR2 SYDVKM. CDR3 residues: CASSSLAGGEGNEQFF. The DNA of the CDR3 is TGTGCCAGCAGTTCTCTAGCGGGAGGAGAAGGGAATGAGCAGTTCTTC.

Only a few counts were recorded for this clonotype. J is TRBJ2-7 and V is TRBV10-3, with TRBD1 matching over 7 bases. The CDR3 runs 12 residues. Trimming at V came to 11 bases and at J to 2 bases, leaving 6 bases not matched to a gene. Germline V gene data show CDR1 as ENHRY and CDR2 as SYGVKD. Here the CDR3 DNA reads TGTGCCTCCACCGGACAGGCCTACGAGCAGTACTTC. This encodes CASTGQAYEQYF.

This clonotype appeared many times. This sequence joins TRBV28 and TRBJ1-2, with 12 positions matching TRBD1. This CDR3 region has 13 residues. V lost 6 bases to trimming and J lost 7 bases; unmatched junction nucleotides: 3. From germline, CDR1 is MDHEN and CDR2 SYDVKM. CDR3 coding DNA: TGTGCCAGCAGGGGACAGGGGGCAGGTGGCTACACCTTC. It encodes CASRGQGAGGYTF.

This clonotype was counted many times. This sequence joins TRBV6-6 and TRBJ2-2; TRBD1 matches 7 bases. With V trimmed by 5 bases and J by 0 bases, 3 bases remained unmatched. The CDR3 sequence is 15 residues long. Looked up from germline, CDR1 is MNHNY and CDR2 is SVGAGI (reference sequence). This CDR3 reads CASSPDRANTGELFF. The CDR3, as DNA: TGTGCCAGCAGTCCAGACAGGGCGAACACCGGGGAGCTGTTTTTT.

In DNA form, the CDR3 reads TGCGCCAGCAGCCGCGTGGGGGACGAGCAGTACTTC. This codes for CASSRVGDEQYF. The V gene is TRBV5-1, the J gene TRBJ2-7; D is possibly TRBD1 or TRBD2 (5 bases each). The CDR3 contains 12 residues. The germline V gene encodes CDR1 SGHRS and CDR2 YFSETQ. The V gene lost 4 bases and the J gene lost 5 bases, with 10 bases spanning the gap.

In this sample, this clonotype turned up many times. The chain joins TRBV6-5 to TRBJ1-4, with TRBD1 matching 8 bases. Trimming at V came to 7 bases and at J to 5 bases, leaving 6 bases not matched to a gene. CDR3 length equals 14 residues. Germline lookup yields CDR1 MNHEY and CDR2 SVGAGI. CDR3: CASKGGQVNEKLFF. In DNA, the CDR3 is TGTGCCAGCAAAGGGGGACAGGTGAATGAAAAACTGTTTTTT.

The chain is built from TRBV14 and TRBJ2-7; D gene unclear. The CDR3 totals 12 residues. V was pared by 4 bases and J by 3 bases, with 7 bases between. The V gene's germline CDR1 is SGHDN and CDR2 FVKESK. In DNA form, the CDR3 reads TGTGCCAGCAGCCCTTCGAACTACGAGCAGTACTTC. Protein sequence: CASSPSNYEQYF.

This clonotype was detected a few times. V gene TRBV21-1 combines with J gene TRBJ2-5; TRBD1 was called by the table and not checked on the DNA. TRBV21-1 is labeled a pseudogene. The CDR3 totals 9 residues. The CDR3 protein is CASTRAQYF. In DNA, the CDR3 is TGTGCCAGCACCCGGGCCCAGTACTTC.

This clonotype appeared a few times. CDR3 region: CASRQRQGLNEKLFF. CDR3 nucleotide sequence: TGTGCCAGCAGGCAAAGACAGGGCCTTAATGAAAAACTGTTTTTT. V and J are TRBV2 and TRBJ1-4; 7 bases align to TRBD1. The CDR3 extends over 15 amino acids. V dropped 6 bases and J dropped 4; count of bases not matched to a gene: 8. CDR1 is SNHLY, CDR2 FYNNEI, per germline.

This clonotype appeared a few times. The V and J genes are TRBV5-4 and TRBJ1-1; D uncertain. V was cut by 1 base and J by 0 bases, with 7 bases left in between. The CDR3 extends over 14 amino acids. Germline loops: CDR1 SGHNT, CDR2 YYREEE (reference sequence). CDR3 DNA: TGTGCCAGCAGCTTGCACGCCATGAACACTGAAGCTTTCTTT. It specifies CASSLHAMNTEAFF.

The chain has TRBV7-8 and TRBJ2-3; the match to TRBD2 covers 9 bases. This CDR3 spans 15 amino acids. Germline trimming cut 3 bases from V and 4 bases from J; bases unmatched to any gene: 5. The V gene's germline CDR1 is SGHVS and CDR2 FQNEAQ. CDR3 DNA: TGTGCCAGCAGCTTTCGCGGGAGGGGAGCAGATACGCAGTATTTT. Its protein product is CASSFRGRGADTQYF.